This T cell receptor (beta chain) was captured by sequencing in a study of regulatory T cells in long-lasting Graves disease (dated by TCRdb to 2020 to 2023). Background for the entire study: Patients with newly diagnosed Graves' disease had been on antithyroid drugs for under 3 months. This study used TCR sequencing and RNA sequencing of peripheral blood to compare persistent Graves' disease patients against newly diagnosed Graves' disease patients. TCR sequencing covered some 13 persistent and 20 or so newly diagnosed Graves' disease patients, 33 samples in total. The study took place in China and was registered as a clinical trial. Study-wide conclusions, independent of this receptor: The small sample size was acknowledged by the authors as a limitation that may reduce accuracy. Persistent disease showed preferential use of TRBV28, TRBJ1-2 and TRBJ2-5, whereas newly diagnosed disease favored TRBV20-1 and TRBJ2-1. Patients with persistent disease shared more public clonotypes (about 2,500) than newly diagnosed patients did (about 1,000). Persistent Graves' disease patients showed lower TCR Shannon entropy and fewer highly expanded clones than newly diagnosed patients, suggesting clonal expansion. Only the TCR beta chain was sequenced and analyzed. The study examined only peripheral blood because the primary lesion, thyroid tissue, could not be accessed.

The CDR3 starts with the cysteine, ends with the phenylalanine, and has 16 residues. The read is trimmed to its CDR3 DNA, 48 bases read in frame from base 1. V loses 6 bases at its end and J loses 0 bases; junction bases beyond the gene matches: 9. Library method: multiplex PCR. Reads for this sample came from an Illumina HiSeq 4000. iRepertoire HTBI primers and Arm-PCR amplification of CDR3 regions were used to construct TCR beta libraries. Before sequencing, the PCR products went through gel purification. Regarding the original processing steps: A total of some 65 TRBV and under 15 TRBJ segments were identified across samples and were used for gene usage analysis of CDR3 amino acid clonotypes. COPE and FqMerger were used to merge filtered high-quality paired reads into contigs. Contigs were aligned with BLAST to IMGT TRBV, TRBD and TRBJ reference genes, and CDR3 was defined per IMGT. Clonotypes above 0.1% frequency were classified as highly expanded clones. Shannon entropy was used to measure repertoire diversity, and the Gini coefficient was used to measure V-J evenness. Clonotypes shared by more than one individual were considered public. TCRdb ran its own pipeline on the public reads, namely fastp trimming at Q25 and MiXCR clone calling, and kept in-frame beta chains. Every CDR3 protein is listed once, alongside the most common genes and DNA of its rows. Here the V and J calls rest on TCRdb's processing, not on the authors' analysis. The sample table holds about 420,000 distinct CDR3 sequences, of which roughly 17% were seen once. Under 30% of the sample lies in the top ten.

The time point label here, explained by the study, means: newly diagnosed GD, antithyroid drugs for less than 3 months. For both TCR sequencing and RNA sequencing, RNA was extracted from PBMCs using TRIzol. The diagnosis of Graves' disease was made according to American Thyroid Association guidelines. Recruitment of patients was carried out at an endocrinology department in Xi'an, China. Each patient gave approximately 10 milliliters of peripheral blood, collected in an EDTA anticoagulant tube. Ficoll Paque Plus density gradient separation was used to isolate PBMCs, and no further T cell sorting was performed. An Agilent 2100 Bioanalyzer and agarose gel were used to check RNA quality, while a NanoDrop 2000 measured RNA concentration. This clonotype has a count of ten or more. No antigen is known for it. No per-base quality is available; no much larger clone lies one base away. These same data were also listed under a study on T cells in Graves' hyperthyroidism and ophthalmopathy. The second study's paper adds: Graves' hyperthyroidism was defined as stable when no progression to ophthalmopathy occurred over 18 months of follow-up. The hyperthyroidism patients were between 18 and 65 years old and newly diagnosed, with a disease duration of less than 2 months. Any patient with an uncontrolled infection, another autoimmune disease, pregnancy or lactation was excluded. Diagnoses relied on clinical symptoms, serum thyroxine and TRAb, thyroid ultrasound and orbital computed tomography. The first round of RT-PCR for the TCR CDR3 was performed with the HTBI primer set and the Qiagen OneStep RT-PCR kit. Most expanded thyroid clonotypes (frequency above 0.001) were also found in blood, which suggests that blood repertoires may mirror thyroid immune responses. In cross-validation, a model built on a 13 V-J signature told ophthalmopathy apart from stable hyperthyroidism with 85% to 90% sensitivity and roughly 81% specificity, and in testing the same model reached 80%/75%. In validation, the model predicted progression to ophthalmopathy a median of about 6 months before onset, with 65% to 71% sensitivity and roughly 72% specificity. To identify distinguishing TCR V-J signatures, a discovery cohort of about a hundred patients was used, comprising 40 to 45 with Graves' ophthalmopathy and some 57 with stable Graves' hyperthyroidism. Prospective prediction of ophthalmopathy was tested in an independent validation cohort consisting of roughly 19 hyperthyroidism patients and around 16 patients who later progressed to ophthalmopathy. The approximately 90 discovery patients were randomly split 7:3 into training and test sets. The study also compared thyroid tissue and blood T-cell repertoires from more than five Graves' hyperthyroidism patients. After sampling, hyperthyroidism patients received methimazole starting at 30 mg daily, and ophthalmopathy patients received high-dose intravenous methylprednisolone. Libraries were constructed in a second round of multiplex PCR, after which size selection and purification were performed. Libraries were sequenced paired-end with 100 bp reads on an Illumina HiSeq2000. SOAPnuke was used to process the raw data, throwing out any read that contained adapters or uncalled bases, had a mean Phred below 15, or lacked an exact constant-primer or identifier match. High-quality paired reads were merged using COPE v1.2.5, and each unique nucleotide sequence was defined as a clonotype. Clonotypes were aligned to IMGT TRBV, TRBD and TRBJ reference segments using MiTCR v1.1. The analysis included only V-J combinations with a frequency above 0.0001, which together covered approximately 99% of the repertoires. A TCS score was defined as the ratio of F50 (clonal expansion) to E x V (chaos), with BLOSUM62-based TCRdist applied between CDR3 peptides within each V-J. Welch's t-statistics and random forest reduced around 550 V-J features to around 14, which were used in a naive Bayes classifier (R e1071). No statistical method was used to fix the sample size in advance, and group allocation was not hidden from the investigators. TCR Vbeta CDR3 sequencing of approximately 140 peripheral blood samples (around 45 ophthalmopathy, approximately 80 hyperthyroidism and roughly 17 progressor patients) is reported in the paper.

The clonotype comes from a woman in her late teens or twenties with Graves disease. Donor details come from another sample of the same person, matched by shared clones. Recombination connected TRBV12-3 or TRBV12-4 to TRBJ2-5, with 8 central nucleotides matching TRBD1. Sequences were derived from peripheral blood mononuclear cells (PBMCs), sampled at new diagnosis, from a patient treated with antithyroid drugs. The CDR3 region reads CASSPDRDMYQETQYF. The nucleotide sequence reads TGTGCCAGCAGCCCGGACAGGGATATGTACCAAGAGACCCAGTACTTC.